Presented here are 3 T cell receptor beta chains from one specimen sequenced in a study of T cells in Graves' hyperthyroidism and ophthalmopathy. Amplification of TCR beta CDR3 regions used RNA as the template. When the TCR CDR3 underwent first-round RT-PCR, the HTBI primer set was used. TCRdb reprocessed the multiplex PCR reads via MiXCR and lists one record per CDR3 protein. Among 490,000 or so distinct CDR3 sequences, around 15% were seen once, and the ten largest hold about 31%. Sequenced material: blood. These receptor sequences come from a woman between 25 and 40 years old with Graves' ophthalmopathy.

In this sample, this clonotype turned up a few times. A much larger clone sits a single nucleotide away, making a read error possible. V usage is TRBV20-1 and J usage is TRBJ2-1; 10 bases are a match to TRBD2. The CDR3 has 13 residues. Germline CDR1 and CDR2: DFQATT and SNEGSKA (reference sequence). J lost 8 bases, V lost 7 bases, and 8 bases had no gene match. The CDR3 DNA reads TGCAGTGTTACCGGGACTAGCGAGGATGAGCAGTTCTTC. This translates into CSVTGTSEDEQFF.

The table lists this clonotype with a few counts. This rearrangement joins TRBV30 to TRBJ1-1; tentative D call: TRBD1 (6 bases). The CDR3 has 12 residues. Trimming took off 4 bases at V and 3 bases at J, with 9 bases between the two ends. CDR1 is GTSNPN and CDR2 is SVGIG in the germline V gene (reference sequence). The CDR3 DNA is TGTGCCTGGATGGGGGGCTACACTGAAGCTTTCTTT. It translates to CAWMGGYTEAFF.

V and J are TRBV13 and TRBJ2-1, with TRBD2 matching 8 bases. CDR3 size: 15 residues. After removal of 0 bases from V and 6 bases from J, the junction contained 4 bases not matched to a gene. Germline loops: CDR1 PRHDT, CDR2 FYEKMQ (reference sequence). The chain's CDR3 is CASSLGGRVGNEQFF. In DNA form, the CDR3 reads TGTGCCAGCAGCTTAGGCGGGAGGGTTGGCAATGAGCAGTTCTTC.